Ten or more counts support the clone carrying this T cell receptor beta chain. Its specificity is not known. Via MiXCR, TCRdb re-called the RT-PCR reads, giving one row per CDR3 protein. This sample has 400,000 to 650,000 distinct CDR3 sequences, with approximately 7.7% found just once. The data were taken from a study of response to subunit inactivated influenza vaccine. The V segment lost 4 bases and the J segment 7 bases; nucleotides outside the gene matches: 3. CDR3 size: 15 residues. Germline CDR1 SGHVS, CDR2 FNYEAQ. General observations from the study: T cells newly recruited by each seasonal influenza vaccination are few, the authors suggested.

The chain is built from TRBV7-6 and TRBJ2-2, with 13 bases lining up with TRBD2. This sequence was found in a man aged 45 to 70 who received an inactivated influenza vaccine. The sequences come from PBMCs from blood, collected less than 30 months after vaccination. The CDR3 sequence: CASSSGTSGIGELFF. The CDR3 coding sequence is TGTGCCAGCAGCTCCGGGACTAGCGGGATCGGGGAGCTGTTTTTT.